These 19 T cell receptor beta chains were all obtained from the same sample, sequenced in a study of blood T cell repertoires in COVID-19. Clones were read by immunoSEQ multiplex PCR, and TCRdb kept only the in-frame ones, dropping some. The profile covers some 48,000 clones, with 88% appearing a single time and 3% to 3.5% taken by the ten largest. Material: peripheral blood. Receptors originate from a man in his fifties or sixties with active COVID-19.

The chain joins TRBV7-9 to TRBJ1-2, with 11 nucleotides matching TRBD1. V was pared by 5 bases and J by 4 bases, with 6 bases of the junction left unmatched. Germline CDR1 SEHNR, CDR2 FQNEAQ (reference sequence). This CDR3 has 15 residues. CDR3: CASSRGQGESYGYTF. In DNA form, the CDR3 reads TGTGCCAGCAGCCGGGGACAGGGGGAGTCCTATGGCTACACCTTC.

This sequence joins TRBV19 and TRBJ1-4; 9 nucleotides match TRBD1. Looked up from germline, CDR1 is LNHDA and CDR2 is SQIVND (reference sequence). V lost 7 bases, J lost 7 bases, and 1 base stayed unmatched. The CDR3 has 12 residues. CDR3 in amino acids: CASNRGPEKLFF. The CDR3 DNA reads TGTGCCAGTAACAGGGGGCCTGAAAAACTGTTTTTT.

This sequence joins TRBV5-6 and TRBJ1-2; D might be TRBD1 (6 bases). Germline assignment: CDR1 SGHDT and CDR2 YYEEEE. V was clipped by 0 bases and J by 0 bases, with 9 bases between them. The CDR3 consists of 15 residues. As DNA, the CDR3 is TGTGCCAGCAGCTTGGGAACAGGGTCTAACTATGGCTACACCTTC. Translation gives CASSLGTGSNYGYTF. The full variable domain, in which reference TRBV5-6 and TRBJ1-2 provide the parts outside the CDR3, is DAGVTQSPTHLIKTRGQQVTLRCSPKSGHDTVSWYQQALGQGPQFIFQYYEEEERQRGNFPDRFSGHQFPNYSSELNVNALLLGDSALYLCASSLGTGSNYGYTFGSGTRLTVV.

J is TRBJ1-1 and V is TRBV20-1; D ambiguous. The CDR3 runs 12 residues. V was cut by 3 bases and J by 2 bases, with 7 bases left in between. Per germline, CDR1 DFQATT and CDR2 SNEGSKA (reference sequence). The CDR3 here is CSASPVNTEAFF. In nucleotides, the CDR3 is TGCAGTGCTAGTCCGGTAAACACTGAAGCTTTCTTT.

The chain is built from TRBV27 and TRBJ1-2; tentatively, D is TRBD1 (6 bases). The CDR3 is made up of 14 amino acids. The V and J ends lost 0 bases and 8 bases respectively, with 13 bases between them. The germline V gene encodes CDR1 MNHEY and CDR2 SMNVEV (reference sequence). The CDR3 region is CASSLSMGARGYTF. CDR3 DNA sequence: TGTGCCAGCAGTTTATCGATGGGGGCGCGGGGCTACACCTTC.

The chain links TRBV9 to TRBJ2-2; TRBD2 might be the D (5 bases). The CDR3 is 19 amino acids. The V gene's germline CDR1 is SGDLS and CDR2 YYNGEE. Trimming removed 3 bases at V and 2 bases at J, with 23 bases between. CDR3 sequence: CASSGPTLAPSGNTGELFF. CDR3 coding DNA: TGTGCCAGCAGCGGCCCCACCCTAGCTCCCTCCGGCAACACCGGGGAGCTGTTTTTT.

V usage is TRBV18 and J usage is TRBJ2-1; 7 positions agree with TRBD2. Germline CDR1 and CDR2: KGHSH and LQKENI. V was pared by 10 bases and J by 5 bases, with 5 bases of the junction left unmatched. The CDR3 is made up of 12 amino acids. The chain's CDR3 is CATGLIHNEQFF. Here the CDR3 DNA reads TGTGCCACGGGACTAATTCACAATGAGCAGTTCTTC.

The genes are TRBV6-4 and TRBJ1-2, with D possibly TRBD1 on 6 matching bases. Germline CDR1 and CDR2: MRHNA and SNTAGT. The CDR3 runs 14 residues. V was clipped by 7 bases and J by 1 base, with 13 bases between them. CDR3 nucleotides: TGTGCCAGCACCCCGGACAGAAATAACTATGGCTACACCTTC. Translated: CASTPDRNNYGYTF.

The J gene is TRBJ2-1, the V gene TRBV27; D remains ambiguous. The V gene lost 2 bases and the J gene lost 7 bases, with 12 bases spanning the gap. Germline V gene lookup returns CDR1 MNHEY and CDR2 SMNVEV (reference sequence). This CDR3 contains 14 residues. The CDR3, as DNA: TGTGCCAGCAGTTTACCCCCCCCAATGAATGAGCAGTTCTTC. Residues: CASSLPPPMNEQFF.

The chain is built from TRBV9 and TRBJ2-1, with D tentatively TRBD2 (5 bases). This CDR3 is built from 16 residues. V was pared by 4 bases and J by 9 bases, with 23 bases between. Germline-derived CDR1 and CDR2 are SGDLS and YYNGEE. CDR3 nucleotides: TGTGCCAGCAGCCGAGCTCTGGCTCTTCACCGGGGTGAGCAGTTCTTC. Its protein product is CASSRALALHRGEQFF.

The rearrangement uses TRBV5-4 and TRBJ1-6, with D hard to call. Germline V CDR1 and CDR2: SGHNT, YYREEE (reference sequence). The CDR3 is 14 amino acids. Trimming removed 7 bases at V and 0 bases at J, with 8 bases between. The DNA for the CDR3 is TGTGCCAGCGGAGTTAGCTCCTATAATTCACCCCTCCACTTT. Protein product: CASGVSSYNSPLHF. The entire variable domain, with the rest obtained from reference TRBV5-4 and TRBJ1-6, is as follows: ETGVTQSPTHLIKTRGQQVTLRCSSQSGHNTVSWYQQALGQGPQFIFQYYREEENGRGNFPPRFSGLQFPNYSSELNVNALELDDSALYLCASGVSSYNSPLHFGNGTRLTVT.

The chain recombines TRBV18 with TRBJ1-1; D is undetermined. The CDR3 extends over 13 amino acids. Trimming cost V 4 bases and J 0 bases, with 6 bases left between them. Germline CDR1 reads KGHSH; CDR2 reads LQKENI. The CDR3 bases are TGTGCCAGCTCACTCCAGGTGAACACTGAAGCTTTCTTT. Translating it yields CASSLQVNTEAFF. Complete variable domain (other parts from reference TRBV18 and TRBJ1-1): NAGVMQNPRHLVRRRGQEARLRCSPMKGHSHVYWYRQLPEEGLKFMVYLQKENIIDESGMPKERFSAEFPKEGPSILRIQQVVRGDSAAYFCASSLQVNTEAFFGQGTRLTVV.

The chain carries TRBV10-2 and TRBJ1-3; no clear D. The germline V gene has CDR1 WSHSY and CDR2 SAAADI. The CDR3 runs 15 residues. Trimming cost V 7 bases and J 2 bases, with 15 bases left between them. The CDR3 loop is CASTLTDSPGNTIYF. Here the CDR3 DNA reads TGCGCCAGCACTTTGACGGACTCTCCTGGAAACACCATATATTTT.

The V call is TRBV6-1, the J call TRBJ2-1; 8 positions match TRBD2. V lost 0 bases to trimming and J lost 4 bases; unmatched junction nucleotides: 8. Germline values: CDR1 MNHNS, CDR2 SASEGT. There are 17 residues in the CDR3. CDR3 DNA sequence: TGTGCCAGCAGTGAAGCGGGGAGCGGGAGAGAGTACAATGAGCAGTTCTTC. Translated: CASSEAGSGREYNEQFF.

The chain recombines TRBV4-1 with TRBJ2-5, with a possible D match to TRBD2 (6 bases). CDR1 is MGHRA, CDR2 YSYEKL, per germline. The germline V and J ends were trimmed by 0 bases and 2 bases, with 10 bases remaining between them. The CDR3 has 15 amino acids. CDR3 region: CASSQDRAGQETQYF. CDR3 nucleotides: TGCGCCAGCAGCCAAGATAGGGCGGGGCAAGAGACCCAGTACTTC.

V is TRBV27 and J is TRBJ1-1; D gene uncertain. With 5 bases removed from V and 1 base from J, the gap between germline ends came to 8 bases. Germline V gene lookup returns CDR1 MNHEY and CDR2 SMNVEV (reference sequence). This CDR3 comprises 13 residues. CDR3 bases: TGTGCCAGCAGTAATCCCGGGAACACTGAAGCTTTCTTT. This translates into CASSNPGNTEAFF.

This sequence joins TRBV5-6 and TRBJ1-2, with TRBD1 matching over 9 bases. CDR1 is SGHDT and CDR2 is YYEEEE in the germline V gene. Unmatched junction bases numbered 0, after V lost 2 bases and J lost 4 bases. This CDR3 is 13 amino acids long. The CDR3 DNA sequence: TGTGCCAGCAGCTTACAGGGGGCCTATGGCTACACCTTC. Protein: CASSLQGAYGYTF.

V and J are TRBV6-6 and TRBJ2-1, with TRBD2 matching 14 bases. The V gene end was trimmed by 5 bases and the J gene end by 3 bases; junction bases not matched to a gene: 9. Germline V lookup: CDR1 MNHNY, CDR2 SVGAGI (reference sequence). This CDR3 spans 18 amino acids. The CDR3 loop reads CASSQTSGRAAFYNEQFF. CDR3 DNA sequence: TGTGCCAGCAGTCAGACTAGCGGGAGGGCCGCCTTCTACAATGAGCAGTTCTTC.

V usage is TRBV6-6 and J usage is TRBJ2-4, with D possibly matching TRBD1 (6 bases). The CDR3 runs to 14 residues. Trimming shortened V by 10 bases and J by 4 bases, and 17 bases separated the two germline ends. The V gene's germline CDR1 is MNHNY and CDR2 SVGAGI (reference sequence). CDR3 nucleotides: TGTGCCACCCGCCCGGGGACACGAAAAAACATTCAGTACTTC. Its translation is CATRPGTRKNIQYF.